This T cell receptor (beta chain) comes out of a study of T cell responses to AZD1222 COVID-19 vaccine. Study observations and caveats: Spike as a whole was targeted by vaccine-associated CD4 TCRs, dominant at 160-218 and 743-854. Females outnumbered males among donors, who were mostly white British; clonal diversity was possibly underestimated.

The CDR3 is 15 residues long. Germline V gene data show CDR1 as MNHEY and CDR2 as SVGAGI. The V end lost 6 bases, the J end lost 4 bases, and 16 bases lay between the germline ends. About this clone itself: The antigen remains unidentified.

Some clones are missing from TCRdb's copy, which holds only in-frame ones; the method was immunoSEQ multiplex PCR. The sample lists 100,000 to 150,000 clones; 80% to 95% were seen once. This chain links TRBV6-5 with TRBJ1-5, with D maybe TRBD1 (6 bases). This sample comprised peripheral blood, obtained on day 0 of MenACWY control vaccination. This receptor was identified in an adult in good health. The CDR3 region has the DNA TGTGCCAGCAGCAAAGGGGGGCCGGGGAATCAGCCCCAGCATTTT. Protein sequence: CASSKGGPGNQPQHF.